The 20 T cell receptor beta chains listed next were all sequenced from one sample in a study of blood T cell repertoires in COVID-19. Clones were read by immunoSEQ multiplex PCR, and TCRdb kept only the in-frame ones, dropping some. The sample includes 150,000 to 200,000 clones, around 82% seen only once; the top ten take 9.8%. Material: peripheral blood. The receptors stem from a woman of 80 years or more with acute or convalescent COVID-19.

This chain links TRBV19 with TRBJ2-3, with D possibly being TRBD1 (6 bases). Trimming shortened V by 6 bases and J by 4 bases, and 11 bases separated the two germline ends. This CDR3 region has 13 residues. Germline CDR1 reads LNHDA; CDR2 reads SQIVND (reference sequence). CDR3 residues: CASREQGSDTQYF. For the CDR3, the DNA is TGTGCCAGTAGAGAACAGGGCTCAGATACGCAGTATTTT.

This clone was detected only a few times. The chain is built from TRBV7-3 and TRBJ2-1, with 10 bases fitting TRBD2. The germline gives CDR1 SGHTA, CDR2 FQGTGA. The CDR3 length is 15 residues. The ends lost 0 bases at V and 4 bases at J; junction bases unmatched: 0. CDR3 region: CASSLTAGGYNEQFF. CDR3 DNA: TGTGCCAGCAGCTTAACAGCGGGAGGGTACAATGAGCAGTTCTTC.

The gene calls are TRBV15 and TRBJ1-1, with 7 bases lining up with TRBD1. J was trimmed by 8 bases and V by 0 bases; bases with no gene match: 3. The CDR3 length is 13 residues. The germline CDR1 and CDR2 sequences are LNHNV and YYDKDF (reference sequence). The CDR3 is CATSREQGMEAFF. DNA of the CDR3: TGTGCCACCAGCAGAGAACAGGGGATGGAAGCTTTCTTT.

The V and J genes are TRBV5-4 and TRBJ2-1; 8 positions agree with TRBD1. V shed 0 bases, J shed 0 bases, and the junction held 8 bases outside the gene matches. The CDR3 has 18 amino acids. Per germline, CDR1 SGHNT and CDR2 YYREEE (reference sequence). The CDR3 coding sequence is TGTGCCAGCAGCTTGGGGACAGGGCTCCCCAGCTCCTACAATGAGCAGTTCTTC. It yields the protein CASSLGTGLPSSYNEQFF.

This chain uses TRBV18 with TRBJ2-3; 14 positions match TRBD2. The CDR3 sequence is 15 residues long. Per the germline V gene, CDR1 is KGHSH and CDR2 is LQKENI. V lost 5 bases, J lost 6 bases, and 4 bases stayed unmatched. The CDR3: CASSSGLAGVDTQYF. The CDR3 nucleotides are TGTGCCAGCTCATCGGGACTAGCGGGAGTTGATACGCAGTATTTT. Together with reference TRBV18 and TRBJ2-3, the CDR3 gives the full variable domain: NAGVMQNPRHLVRRRGQEARLRCSPMKGHSHVYWYRQLPEEGLKFMVYLQKENIIDESGMPKERFSAEFPKEGPSILRIQQVVRGDSAAYFCASSSGLAGVDTQYFGPGTRLTVL.

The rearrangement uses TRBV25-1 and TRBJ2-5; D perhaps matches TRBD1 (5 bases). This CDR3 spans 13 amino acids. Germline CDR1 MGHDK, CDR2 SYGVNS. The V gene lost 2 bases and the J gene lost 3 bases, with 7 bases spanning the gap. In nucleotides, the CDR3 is TGTGCCAGCAGTGAAGGCAGGGAAGAGACCCAGTACTTC. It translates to CASSEGREETQYF.

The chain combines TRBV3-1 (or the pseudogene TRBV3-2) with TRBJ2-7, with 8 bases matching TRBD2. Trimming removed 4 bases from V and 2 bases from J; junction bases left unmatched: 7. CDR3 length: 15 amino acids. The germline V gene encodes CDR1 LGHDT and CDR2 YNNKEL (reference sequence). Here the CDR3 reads CASSPGIAGTYEQYF. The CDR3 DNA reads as TGTGCCAGCAGCCCCGGGATAGCGGGAACCTACGAGCAGTACTTC.

DNA for the CDR3: TGTGCCTGGAGTAGGGGTCCCTATGGCTACACCTTC. This translates into CAWSRGPYGYTF. J is TRBJ1-2 and V is TRBV30; possibly TRBD1 for D (5 bases). The V and J ends lost 2 bases and 4 bases respectively, with 8 bases between them. CDR1 is GTSNPN, CDR2 SVGIG, per germline (reference sequence). The CDR3 extends over 12 amino acids.

In DNA, the CDR3 is TGTGCCAGCAGCCAAGATCAAAGGGGAGGCTACACCTTC. The encoded protein is CASSQDQRGGYTF. The gene calls are TRBV3-1 (or the pseudogene TRBV3-2) and TRBJ1-2, with D perhaps TRBD1 (5 bases). The CDR3 sequence is 13 residues long. CDR1 is LGHDT and CDR2 is YNNKEL in the germline V gene (reference sequence). V was clipped by 0 bases and J by 8 bases, with 10 bases between them.

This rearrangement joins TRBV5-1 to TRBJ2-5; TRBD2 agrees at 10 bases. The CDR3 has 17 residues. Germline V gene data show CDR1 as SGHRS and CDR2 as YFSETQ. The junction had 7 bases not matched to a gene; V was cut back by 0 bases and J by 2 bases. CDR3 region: CASSLGWQREGQETQYF. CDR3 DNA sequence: TGCGCCAGCAGCTTGGGCTGGCAGCGGGAGGGGCAAGAGACCCAGTACTTC.

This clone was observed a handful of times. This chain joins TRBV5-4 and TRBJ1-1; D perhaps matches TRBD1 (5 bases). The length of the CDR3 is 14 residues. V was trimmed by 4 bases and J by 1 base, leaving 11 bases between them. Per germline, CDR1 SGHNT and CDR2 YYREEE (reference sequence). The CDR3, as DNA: TGTGCCAGCAGCGGAGGGGACGGGAACACTGAAGCTTTCTTT. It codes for CASSGGDGNTEAFF.

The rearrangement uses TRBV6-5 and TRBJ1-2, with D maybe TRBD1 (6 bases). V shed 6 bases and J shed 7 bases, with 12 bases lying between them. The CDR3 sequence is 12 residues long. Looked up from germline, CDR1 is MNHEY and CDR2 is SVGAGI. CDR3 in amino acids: CASRLQGSGYTF. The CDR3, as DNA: TGTGCCAGCAGGTTACAGGGCTCTGGCTACACCTTC.

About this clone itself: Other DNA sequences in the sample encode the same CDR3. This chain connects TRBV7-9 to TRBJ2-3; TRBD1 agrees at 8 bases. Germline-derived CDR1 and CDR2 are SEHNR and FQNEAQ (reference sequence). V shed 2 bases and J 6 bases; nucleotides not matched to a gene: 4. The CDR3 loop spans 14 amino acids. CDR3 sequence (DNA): TGTGCCAGCAGCTTAACAGGGGGGTCGGATACGCAGTATTTT. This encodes CASSLTGGSDTQYF. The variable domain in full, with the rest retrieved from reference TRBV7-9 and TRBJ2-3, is DTGVSQNPRHKITKRGQNVTFRCDPISEHNRLYWYRQTLGQGPEFLTYFQNEAQLEKSRLLSDRFSAERPKGSFSTLEIQRTEQGDSAMYLCASSLTGGSDTQYFGPGTRLTVL.

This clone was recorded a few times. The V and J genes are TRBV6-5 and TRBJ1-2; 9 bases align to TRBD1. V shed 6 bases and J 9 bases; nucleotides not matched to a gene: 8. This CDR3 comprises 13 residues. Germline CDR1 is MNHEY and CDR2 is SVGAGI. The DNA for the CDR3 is TGTGCCAGCAGGACGGGACAGGGTCAGAGCTACACCTTC. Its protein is CASRTGQGQSYTF.

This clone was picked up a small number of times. CDR3 in amino acids: CASSVASGRYEQYF. For the CDR3, the DNA is TGTGCCAGCAGCGTCGCTAGCGGGAGATACGAGCAGTACTTC. This chain uses TRBV7-2 with TRBJ2-7; 10 bases agree with TRBD2. The CDR3 is 14 residues long. J was trimmed by 4 bases and V by 5 bases; bases with no gene match: 5. Germline V gene data show CDR1 as SGHTA and CDR2 as FQGNSA.

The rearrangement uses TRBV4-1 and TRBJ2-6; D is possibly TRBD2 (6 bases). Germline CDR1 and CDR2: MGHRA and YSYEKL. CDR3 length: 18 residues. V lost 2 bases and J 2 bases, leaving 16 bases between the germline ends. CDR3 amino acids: CASSQKRPREAGANVLTF. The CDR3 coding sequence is TGCGCCAGCAGCCAAAAAAGGCCCAGGGAGGCTGGGGCCAACGTCCTGACTTTC.

The CDR3 DNA follows: TGTGCCACCCTAGGGGGTCCGCGGGAGGGAACCTACGAGCAGTACTTC. Encoded protein: CATLGGPREGTYEQYF. This chain connects TRBV2 to TRBJ2-7, with 9 bases aligning to TRBD2. V lost 10 bases to trimming and J lost 2 bases; unmatched junction nucleotides: 15. The germline V gene has CDR1 SNHLY and CDR2 FYNNEI. The CDR3 loop spans 16 amino acids.

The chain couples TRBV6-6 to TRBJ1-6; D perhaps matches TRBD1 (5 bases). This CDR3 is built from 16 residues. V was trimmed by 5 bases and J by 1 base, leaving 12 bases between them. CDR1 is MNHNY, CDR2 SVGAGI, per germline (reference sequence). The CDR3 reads CASSIARVSYNSPLHF. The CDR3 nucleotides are TGTGCCAGCAGTATAGCCAGGGTTTCCTATAATTCACCCCTCCACTTT.

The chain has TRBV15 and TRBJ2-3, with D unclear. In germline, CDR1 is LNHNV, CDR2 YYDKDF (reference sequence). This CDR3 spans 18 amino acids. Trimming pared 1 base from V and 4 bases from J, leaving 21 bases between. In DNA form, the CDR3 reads TGTGCCACCAGCAGAGTGTGGCCCCACGTCGATGCGGCAGATACGCAGTATTTT. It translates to CATSRVWPHVDAADTQYF.

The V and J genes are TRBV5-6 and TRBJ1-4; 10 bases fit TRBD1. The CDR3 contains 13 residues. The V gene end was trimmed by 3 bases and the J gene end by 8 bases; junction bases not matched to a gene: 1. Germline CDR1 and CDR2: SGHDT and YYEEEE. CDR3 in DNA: TGTGCCAGCAGCTGGGACAGGGGAGAAAAACTGTTTTTT. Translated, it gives CASSWDRGEKLFF.